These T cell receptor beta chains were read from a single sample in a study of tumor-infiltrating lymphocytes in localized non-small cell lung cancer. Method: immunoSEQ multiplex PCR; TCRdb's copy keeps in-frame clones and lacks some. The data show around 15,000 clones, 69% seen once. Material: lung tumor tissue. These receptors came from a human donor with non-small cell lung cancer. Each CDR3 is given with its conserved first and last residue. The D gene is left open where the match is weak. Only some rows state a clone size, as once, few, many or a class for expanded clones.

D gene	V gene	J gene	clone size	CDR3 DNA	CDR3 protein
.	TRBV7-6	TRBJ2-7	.	TGTGCCAGCAGCCTCTCCGGGTCCTACGAGCAGTACTTC	CASSLSGSYEQYF
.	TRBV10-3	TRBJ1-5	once	TGTGCCATCACTCGGGGCAAGGGTCAGCCCCAGCATTTT	CAITRGKGQPQHF
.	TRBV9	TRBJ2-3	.	TGTGCCAGCAGCGTAGCCGCTCTCCCAGATACGCAGTATTTT	CASSVAALPDTQYF
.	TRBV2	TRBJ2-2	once	TGTGCCAGCAGTTACGCTAACACCGGGGAGCTGTTTTTT	CASSYANTGELFF
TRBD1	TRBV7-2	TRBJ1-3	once	TGTGCCAGCAGCTTTGTCGGAACAGGGGGCGATGCTGGAAACACCATATATTTT	CASSFVGTGGDAGNTIYF
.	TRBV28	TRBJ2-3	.	TGTGCCAGCAGCCCCCCCACAGATACGCAGTATTTT	CASSPPTDTQYF
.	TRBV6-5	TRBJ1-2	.	TGTGCCAGCAGATTACAGGGAGGAGACTATGGCTACACCTTC	CASRLQGGDYGYTF
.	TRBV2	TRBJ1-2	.	TGTGCCTCTCTCCCGGGGGTTTCGGGCTATGGCTACACCTTC	CASLPGVSGYGYTF
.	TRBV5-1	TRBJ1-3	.	TGCGCCAGCAGCCCCCGGACAGATGGAAACACCATATATTTT	CASSPRTDGNTIYF
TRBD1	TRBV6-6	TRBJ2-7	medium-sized	TGTGCCAGCAGTTCAACAGGGGCTCGGTTCGAGCAGTACTTC	CASSSTGARFEQYF
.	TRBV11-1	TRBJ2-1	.	TGTGCCAGCAGCTTAACAGATGAGCAGTTCTTC	CASSLTDEQFF
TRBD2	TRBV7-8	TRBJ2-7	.	TGTGCCAGCAGCTCAACGACTAGCCAGTCGTACGAGCAGTACTTC	CASSSTTSQSYEQYF
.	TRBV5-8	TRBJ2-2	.	TGTGCCAGCAGCTTGAGGAGGGCCCTAGGGAACACCGGGGAGCTGTTTTTT	CASSLRRALGNTGELFF
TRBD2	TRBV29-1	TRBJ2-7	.	TGCAGCGTTGAAGCAACGAGACTAGCTGTGGGATACGAGCAGTACTTC	CSVEATRLAVGYEQYF
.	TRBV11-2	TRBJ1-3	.	TGTGCCAGCAGCTTGTCCGGACAGCGAAACTCTGGAAACACCATATATTTT	CASSLSGQRNSGNTIYF
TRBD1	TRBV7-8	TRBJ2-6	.	TGTGCCAGCAGCTCCCGGGACAGGGTCTTCTCTGGGGCCAACGTCCTGACTTTC	CASSSRDRVFSGANVLTF
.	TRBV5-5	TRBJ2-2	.	TGTGCCAGCAGCTTGTTGGCTAGCGCGAACACCGGGGAGCTGTTTTTT	CASSLLASANTGELFF
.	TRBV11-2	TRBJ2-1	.	TGTGCCAGCGGGATTCAGGACACCGCCTACAATGAGCAGTTCTTC	CASGIQDTAYNEQFF
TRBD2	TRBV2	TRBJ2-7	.	TGTGCCAACCACTACGTGACTAGCGGGAGCGACGAGCAGTACTTC	CANHYVTSGSDEQYF
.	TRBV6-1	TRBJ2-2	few	TGTGCCAGCAACGCATTAGGGACCGGGGAGCTGTTTTTT	CASNALGTGELFF
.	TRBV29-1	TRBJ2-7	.	TGCAGCGTTGAAAGGGGAGGCGAGCAGTACTTC	CSVERGGEQYF
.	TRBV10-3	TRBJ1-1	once	TGTGCCATCACCGAAACTCAGGGGTCTAGTGCTTTCTTT	CAITETQGSSAFF
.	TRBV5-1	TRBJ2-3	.	TGCGCCAGCATTTTAGGGGGGAGCCCGGGCACAGATACGCAGTATTTT	CASILGGSPGTDTQYF
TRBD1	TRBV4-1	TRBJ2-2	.	TGCGCCAGCAGCCTAGTCAGGGGACAGGCGAACACCGGGGAGCTGTTTTTT	CASSLVRGQANTGELFF
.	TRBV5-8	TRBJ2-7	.	TGTGCCAGCAGCTTGCGGGATTACGAGCAGTACTTC	CASSLRDYEQYF
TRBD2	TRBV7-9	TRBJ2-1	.	TGTGCCAGCAGCTCACACGCACTGACTAGCGGCAGCTCCTACAATGAGCAGTTCTTC	CASSSHALTSGSSYNEQFF
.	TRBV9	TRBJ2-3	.	TGTGCCAGCAGCGTAGTAGGGTTTAGCACAGATACGCAGTATTTT	CASSVVGFSTDTQYF
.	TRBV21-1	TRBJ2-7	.	TGTGCCAGCTTAAATCGACCCTCCTACGAGCAGTACTTC	CASLNRPSYEQYF
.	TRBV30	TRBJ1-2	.	TGTGCCTGGAGTGTTTGGGGGGCGCGGTATGGCTACACCTTC	CAWSVWGARYGYTF
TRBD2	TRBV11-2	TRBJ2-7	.	TGTGCCACGATCGGAGCGGGAGGGCCCTCCTACGAGCAGTACTTC	CATIGAGGPSYEQYF
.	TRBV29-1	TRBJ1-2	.	TGCAGCGTTGAAGGGGGGGCGGGCTACACCTTC	CSVEGGAGYTF
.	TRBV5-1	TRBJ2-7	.	TGCGCCAGCAGCTTCCCCGACAGTGGGCAGTACTTC	CASSFPDSGQYF
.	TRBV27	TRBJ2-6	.	TGTGCCAGCAGTAATGACGGGTCTGGGGCCAACGTCCTGACTTTC	CASSNDGSGANVLTF
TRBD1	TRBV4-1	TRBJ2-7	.	TGCGCCAGCAGCCAAGGGACAGGGTCCGTCTACGAGCAGTACTTC	CASSQGTGSVYEQYF
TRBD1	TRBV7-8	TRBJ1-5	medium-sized	TGTGCCAGCAGCGCAAACAGGGGACTAGATCAGCCCCAGCATTTT	CASSANRGLDQPQHF
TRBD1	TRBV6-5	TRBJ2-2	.	TGTGCCAGCGGTACCGGACAGGGGGCCGACGGGGAGCTGTTTTTT	CASGTGQGADGELFF
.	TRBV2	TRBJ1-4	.	TGTGCCAGCAGTGAAGGCCAGGGAGGAGAAAAACTGTTTTTT	CASSEGQGGEKLFF
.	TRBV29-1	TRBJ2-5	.	TGCAGCGTCCCAAGGGGAGAGACCCAGTACTTC	CSVPRGETQYF
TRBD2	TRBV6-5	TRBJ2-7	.	TGTGCCAGCAGTTACGGGACAGCGGGAGGGGTCGAGCAGTACTTC	CASSYGTAGGVEQYF
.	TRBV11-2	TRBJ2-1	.	TGTGCCAGCAGCCGGGACAATTGGGGCTACGATGAGCAGTTCTTC	CASSRDNWGYDEQFF